These 17 T cell receptor beta chains share one sample of origin, sequenced in a study of T cells in women clearing cervical HPV infection. Assay: immunoSEQ multiplex PCR; the TCRdb copy retains only in-frame clones and omits some. The record lists approximately 35,000 clones, of which the ten most abundant hold about 1.6%. The specimen sequenced was blood buffy coat. The origin of the receptors is a woman between 18 and 70 years old with a cervical HPV16 infection that either progressed to CIN3+ or cleared (not recorded which).

A remark on this clone: The missing CDR3 end, 3 residues past where the read stops, is filled in from the germline J gene. The rearrangement joins TRBV5-1 to TRBJ2-3; 12 positions match TRBD1. CDR1 is SGHRS and CDR2 is YFSETQ in the germline V gene. The CDR3 is made up of 16 amino acids. CDR3 protein: CASSLMGQGARETQYF. Incomplete CDR3 DNA: TGCGCCAGCAGCCTCATGGGACAGGGGGCACGAGAGACG. Full variable domain (rest looked up from reference TRBV5-1 and TRBJ2-3): KAGVTQTPRYLIKTRGQQVTLSCSPISGHRSVSWYQQTPGQGLQFLFEYFSETQRNKGNFPGRFSGRQFSNSRSEMNVSTLELGDSALYLCASSLMGQGARETQYFGPGTRLTVL.

On this clone itself: The read ends 3 residues shy of where the CDR3 ends; the end is completed using the germline J gene. The genes are TRBV29-1 and TRBJ1-2; D is possibly TRBD1 (6 bases). The CDR3 contains 12 residues. Germline V gene data show CDR1 as SQVTM and CDR2 as ANQGSEA. CDR3 loop: CSVENREEGYTF. CDR3 DNA, as far as it was read: TGCAGCGTTGAAAACAGGGAGGAAGGC.

As for this clone: Coverage ceases 3 residues before the CDR3 finishes, and the germline J gene fills in the end. V is TRBV20-1 and J is TRBJ2-2; 9 nucleotides match TRBD2. The CDR3 spans 19 residues. Germline values: CDR1 DFQATT, CDR2 SNEGSKA (reference sequence). J was trimmed by 2 bases and V by 0 bases; bases with no gene match: 13. The CDR3 here is CSARDSSRRLAANTGELFF. CDR3 DNA, as far as it was read: TGCAGTGCTAGAGATTCGTCACGGCGACTAGCGGCAAACACCGGGGAG.

As regards this clone: The read ends 3 residues early relative to the CDR3; the germline J gene fills the gap. The chain uses TRBV29-1 and TRBJ2-7; TRBD1 aligns across 9 bases. The CDR3 consists of 16 residues. The germline V gene has CDR1 SQVTM and CDR2 ANQGSEA. The J segment lost 2 bases and the V segment lost 8 bases, leaving 16 bases of the junction unmatched. CDR3 sequence reads: CSTRTAGTGSPYEQYF. Incomplete CDR3 DNA: TGCAGCACAAGAACAGCCGGGACAGGGTCGCCCTACGAG.

Concerning this clone: The DNA ends 3 residues before the CDR3 does, and the rest of the CDR3 is filled in from the germline J gene. The chain couples TRBV14 to TRBJ2-7, with a tentative D call TRBD2 (5 bases). The CDR3 is 16 residues long. The ends were cut back, 0 bases at V and 2 bases at J, with 14 bases in the middle. Germline lookup yields CDR1 SGHDN and CDR2 FVKESK. The CDR3 DNA, read in part, is TGTGCCAGCAGCCAAGATTGCTATACTAGGGCCTACGAG. The encoded protein is CASSQDCYTRAYE. In full, the CDR3 is CASSQDCYTRAYEQYF. Drawing the rest from reference TRBV14 and TRBJ2-7, the complete variable domain is EAGVTQFPSHSVIEKGQTVTLRCDPISGHDNLYWYRRVMGKEIKFLLHFVKESKQDESGMPNNRFLAERTGGTYSTLKVQPAELEDSGVYFCASSQDCYTRAYEQYFGPGTRLTVT.

Concerning this clone: The sequence runs out 3 residues before the end of the CDR3; the remainder is reconstructed from the germline J gene. The chain has TRBV5-1 and TRBJ2-3; 9 bases match TRBD2. V trimming: 4 bases; J trimming: 5 bases; junction bases outside the gene matches: 8. Germline V gene lookup returns CDR1 SGHRS and CDR2 YFSETQ. This CDR3 region has 15 residues. CDR3 loop: CASSVRAGGGDTQYF. The DNA read from the CDR3 is TGCGCCAGCAGCGTAAGAGCGGGAGGTGGAGATACG.

As to this clone: The read ends 3 residues before the CDR3 terminus; that terminus is restored from the germline J gene. The gene calls are TRBV20-1 and TRBJ2-1; 7 bases line up with TRBD2. Losses at the gene ends were 5 bases for V and 7 bases for J; bases not matched to a gene: 8. Germline values: CDR1 DFQATT, CDR2 SNEGSKA (reference sequence). The CDR3 has 13 amino acids. The DNA read from the CDR3 is TGCAGTGCTTCCTCCGGGGGGAGGAATGAG. This translates into CSASSGGRNE. The whole CDR3 protein is CSASSGGRNEQFF.

In regard to this clone: Read coverage stops 3 residues before the CDR3 terminus; the germline J gene supplies the remainder. This rearrangement joins TRBV5-1 to TRBJ2-1; a weak D match, TRBD2 (7 bases). This CDR3 region has 16 residues. Germline values: CDR1 SGHRS, CDR2 YFSETQ. The V end lost 0 bases, the J end lost 6 bases, and 16 bases lay between the germline ends. CDR3 region: CASSLDGGGPSNEQFF. Incomplete CDR3 DNA: TGCGCCAGCAGCTTGGATGGGGGGGGCCCGAGCAATGAG. The full variable domain, its missing parts supplied by reference TRBV5-1 and TRBJ2-1, is KAGVTQTPRYLIKTRGQQVTLSCSPISGHRSVSWYQQTPGQGLQFLFEYFSETQRNKGNFPGRFSGRQFSNSRSEMNVSTLELGDSALYLCASSLDGGGPSNEQFFGPGTRLTVL.

As regards this clone: The CDR3 is cut off 3 residues early in the read; its end comes from the germline J gene. The chain employs TRBV11-2 and TRBJ2-1, with TRBD2 matching over 7 bases. Looked up from germline, CDR1 is SGHAT and CDR2 is FQNNGV. V was pared by 5 bases and J by 9 bases, with 10 bases of the junction left unmatched. This CDR3 is 14 amino acids long. The sequenced CDR3 bases are TGTGCCAGCAGCCCCCTGGGCCAGCGGGGTGAG. Residues: CASSPLGQRGE. From start to end, the CDR3 is CASSPLGQRGEQFF.

Of note for this clone: The observed sequence ends 3 residues before the CDR3 terminus, with the missing tail filled in from the germline J gene. This chain connects TRBV20-1 to TRBJ2-1; D gene unclear. Germline V lookup: CDR1 DFQATT, CDR2 SNEGSKA (reference sequence). This CDR3 has 13 residues. Trimming took off 4 bases at V and 0 bases at J, with 7 bases between the two ends. The chain's CDR3 is CSATPGSYNEQFF. The sequenced part of the CDR3 DNA is TGCAGTGCTACCCCCGGCTCCTACAATGAG.

On this clone itself: The observed sequence ends 3 residues before the CDR3 terminus, with the missing tail filled in from the germline J gene. The rearrangement joins TRBV5-4 to TRBJ2-3, with 9 bases fitting TRBD2. J was trimmed by 3 bases and V by 4 bases; bases with no gene match: 9. The germline V gene encodes CDR1 SGHNT and CDR2 YYREEE (reference sequence). The CDR3 spans 16 residues. The CDR3 bases that were read are TGTGCCAGCAGCACCCCTAGCGGGAAGCTGACAGATACG. Amino acid sequence: CASSTPSGKLTDT. In full, the CDR3 is CASSTPSGKLTDTQYF.

On this clone itself: With the read ending 3 residues before the CDR3 end, the germline J gene is used to fill in that end. The chain links TRBV30 to TRBJ1-4; D is unresolved. Germline V gene data show CDR1 as GTSNPN and CDR2 as SVGIG (reference sequence). The CDR3 totals 12 residues. CDR3 bases read: TGTGCCTGGAGTGGATACGGTTCACCA. Its protein product is CAWSGYGSP. The CDR3 reads in full as CAWSGYGSPLFF.

For this clone: The missing CDR3 end, 3 residues past where the read stops, is filled in from the germline J gene. The chain carries TRBV5-1 and TRBJ2-1; 9 positions agree with TRBD2. The CDR3 is 17 residues long. Germline CDR1 and CDR2: SGHRS and YFSETQ. V gave up 2 bases and J gave up 7 bases; unmatched junction bases: 13. CDR3: CASSFTISGSRPNEQFF. The sequenced CDR3 bases are TGCGCCAGCAGCTTCACCATTAGCGGGAGTAGACCTAATGAG.

As concerns this clone: Read sequence stops 3 residues before the CDR3 end, and the germline J gene provides the missing end. This chain joins TRBV7-3 and TRBJ1-1, with 8 bases that match TRBD1. This CDR3 has 15 amino acids. Looked up from germline, CDR1 is SGHTA and CDR2 is FQGTGA. The chain's CDR3 is CASSLIMQGAGEAFF. The covered CDR3 bases are TGTGCCAGCAGCTTAATAATGCAGGGGGCGGGCGAG.

Regarding this clone: The CDR3 is cut off 3 residues early in the read; its end comes from the germline J gene. The rearrangement uses TRBV4-1 and TRBJ1-2, with TRBD1 matching 7 bases. The ends lost 0 bases at V and 5 bases at J; junction bases unmatched: 6. The CDR3 loop spans 15 amino acids. Germline V gives CDR1 MGHRA, CDR2 YSYEKL. The covered CDR3 bases are TGCGCCAGCAGCCAAGACGGCAGGGGGTCATATGGC. Translation gives CASSQDGRGSYG. The whole CDR3 region reads CASSQDGRGSYGYTF.

Details on this clone: The sequence runs out 3 residues before the end of the CDR3; the remainder is reconstructed from the germline J gene. The genes are TRBV7-9 and TRBJ2-5, with D possibly being TRBD2 (6 bases). CDR1 SEHNR and CDR2 FQNEAQ come from the germline V gene (reference sequence). This CDR3 has 15 residues. The V and J ends lost 0 bases and 5 bases respectively, with 13 bases between them. The DNA read from the CDR3 is TGTGCCAGCAGCTTAGCGGTCGGGGGATTCGAGACC. It is translated as CASSLAVGGFET. In full, the CDR3 reads CASSLAVGGFETQYF.

Worth noting for this clone: Coverage ceases 3 residues before the CDR3 finishes, and the germline J gene fills in the end. The chain uses TRBV20-1 and TRBJ2-4, with TRBD2 matching over 12 bases. Trimming took 5 bases from V and 2 from J; bases not matched to a gene: 1. The germline V gene has CDR1 DFQATT and CDR2 SNEGSKA (reference sequence). The CDR3 length is 14 residues. The chain's CDR3 is CSALAGGPKNIQYF. The covered CDR3 bases are TGCAGTGCTCTAGCGGGAGGGCCCAAAAACATT.